This entry lists 24 T cell receptor beta chains sequenced from one sample in a study of CD8+CD57+ T cells in acquired aplastic anemia. The patients chosen for sequencing had shown expansion of CD8+CD57+ cells (detected by flow cytometry). Template material for TCR beta VDJ and CDR3 profiling consisted of genomic DNA. TCRdb redid the calling of the reads with MiXCR, one entry per CDR3 protein. The sample lists 200,000 to 250,000 distinct CDR3 sequences, 60% to 80% occurring once. Sequencing was done on a sample of sorted CD4+, CD8+, or CD8+CD57+ T cells (not recorded which) from PBMCs. The source of these receptors is a human donor with aplastic anemia.

The genes are TRBV12-3 or TRBV12-4 and TRBJ1-2, with D possibly TRBD1 on 6 matching bases. Trimming removed 5 bases from V and 2 bases from J, with 15 bases in between. The CDR3 loop spans 15 amino acids. CDR3 in DNA: TGTGCCAGCAGTAGGGGCGTGGGACAAAACTATGGCTACACCTTC. Protein sequence: CASSRGVGQNYGYTF.

The chain uses TRBV7-8 and TRBJ1-5; D gene ambiguous. CDR3 length equals 13 residues. V dropped 2 bases and J dropped 6 bases, with 8 bases sitting between them. From germline, CDR1 is SGHVS and CDR2 FQNEAQ. Here the CDR3 reads CASSLMGGQPQHF. The DNA of the CDR3 is TGTGCCAGCAGCTTAATGGGCGGTCAGCCCCAGCATTTT.

This clonotype was counted between two and nine times. The rearrangement links TRBV19 to TRBJ2-1, with 10 nucleotides matching TRBD2. Germline V gene sequence: CDR1 LNHDA, CDR2 SQIVND (reference sequence). CDR3 length: 15 amino acids. After removal of 3 bases from V and 3 bases from J, the junction contained 2 bases not matched to a gene. In DNA form, the CDR3 reads TGTGCCAGTAGTATCGGACTAGCGGTCTACAATGAGCAGTTCTTC. This encodes CASSIGLAVYNEQFF.

The chain couples TRBV12-3 or TRBV12-4 to TRBJ2-7, with TRBD1 as a possible D gene (6 bases). This CDR3 comprises 11 residues. Between the trimmed V and J ends, which lost 6 bases and 7 bases, there was a span of 10 bases. The CDR3 nucleotides are TGTGCCAGCAGGGGGGCCGGTGAGCAGTACTTC. It translates to CASRGAGEQYF.

The chain joins TRBV7-2 to TRBJ1-1; 7 bases are a match to TRBD1. V lost 2 bases and J lost 7; bases outside the gene matches: 7. Germline lookup yields CDR1 SGHTA and CDR2 FQGNSA. This CDR3 region has 14 residues. CDR3 sequence reads: CASSLSRGAVEAFF. CDR3 DNA: TGTGCCAGCAGCTTAAGCAGGGGGGCCGTTGAAGCTTTCTTT.

The chain uses TRBV6-5 and TRBJ1-1, with D possibly matching TRBD1 (5 bases). Germline V lookup: CDR1 MNHEY, CDR2 SVGAGI. Trimming took off 0 bases at V and 1 base at J, with 6 bases between the two ends. This CDR3 has 14 amino acids. The CDR3 DNA reads as TGTGCCAGCAGTTACTCGGGGGAGAACACTGAAGCTTTCTTT. It codes for CASSYSGENTEAFF.

The chain uses TRBV7-9 and TRBJ2-7; the match to TRBD1 covers 8 bases. The CDR3 loop spans 12 amino acids. Germline V CDR1 and CDR2: SEHNR, FQNEAQ (reference sequence). V lost 5 bases, J lost 6 bases, and 3 bases stayed unmatched. CDR3 coding DNA: TGTGCCAGCAGCGACAGGGGAGGCGAGCAGTACTTC. Protein product: CASSDRGGEQYF.

About this clonotype itself: One end of the junction varies from germline; a read error may be responsible. This chain links TRBV24-1 with TRBJ2-2, with TRBD2 matching over 11 bases. Germline loops: CDR1 KGHDR, CDR2 SFDVKD. The CDR3 extends over 18 amino acids. CDR3 sequence: CATSDWGSGRGNTEELVF. The CDR3 nucleotides are TGTGCCACCAGTGATTGGGGTAGCGGGAGGGGAAATACCGAGGAGCTGGTTTTT.

The V and J genes are TRBV20-1 and TRBJ2-2; no clear D gene. This CDR3 is built from 13 residues. Germline CDR1 and CDR2: DFQATT and SNEGSKA (reference sequence). The germline V and J ends were trimmed by 6 bases and 0 bases, with 8 bases remaining between them. CDR3 amino acids: CSALVANTGELFF. The CDR3 DNA reads as TGCAGTGCCTTAGTAGCGAACACCGGGGAGCTGTTTTTT.

The chain carries TRBV7-3 and TRBJ1-6; a possible D gene is TRBD1 (6 bases). Trimming stripped 5 bases from V and 5 bases from J, with 10 bases between. Germline V CDR1 and CDR2: SGHTA, FQGTGA. CDR3 length: 14 amino acids. CDR3 protein: CASSTTGNNSPLHF. The CDR3 DNA is TGTGCCAGCAGCACTACAGGGAATAATTCACCCCTCCACTTT.

The DNA for the CDR3 is TGTGCCAGCAGCTTAAGACTAGCGGAGAACACCGGGGAGCTGTTTTTT. It is translated as CASSLRLAENTGELFF. J is TRBJ2-2 and V is TRBV7-9; 9 bases fit TRBD2. V lost 2 bases, J lost 1 base, and 2 bases stayed unmatched. Looked up from germline, CDR1 is SEHNR and CDR2 is FQNEAQ (reference sequence). The CDR3 totals 16 residues.

This clonotype was counted a few times. The V gene is TRBV20-1, the J gene TRBJ2-3; 7 nucleotides align to TRBD2. V shed 5 bases and J 4 bases; nucleotides not matched to a gene: 9. The CDR3 loop spans 14 amino acids. Germline CDR1 is DFQATT and CDR2 is SNEGSKA (reference sequence). As DNA, the CDR3 is TGCAGTGCTTCGACTAGCTCGGGCTCAGATACGCAGTATTTT. Translation: CSASTSSGSDTQYF.

In this sample, this clonotype turned up once. The chain combines TRBV4-1 with TRBJ2-7; a weak D match, TRBD1 (6 bases). The CDR3 length is 15 residues. Trimming cost V 1 base and J 2 bases, with 12 bases left between them. CDR1 is MGHRA, CDR2 YSYEKL, per germline. Written as DNA, the CDR3 is TGCGCCAGCAGCCAAGTTTGGCAGGGGCCCTACGAGCAGTACTTC. This sequence encodes CASSQVWQGPYEQYF.

V is TRBV5-1 and J is TRBJ1-1; D gene unclear. CDR3 size: 14 residues. Germline V CDR1 and CDR2: SGHRS, YFSETQ. Trimming removed 0 bases at V and 1 base at J, with 7 bases between. CDR3 DNA sequence: TGCGCCAGCAGCTTGGGTGTCAGGAACACTGAAGCTTTCTTT. As protein: CASSLGVRNTEAFF.

J is TRBJ2-5 and V is TRBV20-1; 11 bases line up with TRBD2. V dropped 0 bases and J dropped 5; count of bases not matched to a gene: 8. This CDR3 spans 16 amino acids. In germline, CDR1 is DFQATT, CDR2 SNEGSKA (reference sequence). The CDR3 DNA sequence: TGCAGTGCTAGAGACCCGGCTAGCGGGGGGTATGAGACCCAGTACTTC. Encoded protein: CSARDPASGGYETQYF.

The rearrangement joins TRBV20-1 to TRBJ2-3; no definite D call. The germline V and J ends were trimmed by 4 bases and 4 bases, with 3 bases remaining between them. Germline assignment: CDR1 DFQATT and CDR2 SNEGSKA (reference sequence). The CDR3 sequence is 10 residues long. DNA of the CDR3: TGCAGTGCTATATCAGATACGCAGTATTTT. This codes for CSAISDTQYF.

The chain links TRBV2 to TRBJ1-2; weak D call: TRBD1 (5 bases). Trimming removed 0 bases from V and 5 bases from J, with 13 bases in between. This CDR3 is 15 amino acids long. The germline V gene encodes CDR1 SNHLY and CDR2 FYNNEI. Here the CDR3 DNA reads TGTGCCAGCAGTGAAGCGCTCGGGACCCTTTATGGCTACACCTTC. It is translated as CASSEALGTLYGYTF.

This clonotype has a count of ten or more. CDR3 residues: CASTAFYEQYF. The CDR3 DNA follows: TGTGCCAGCACGGCCTTCTACGAGCAGTACTTC. The chain has TRBV6-1 and TRBJ2-7, with no clear D. Trimming left V 7 bases short and J 3 bases short, with 7 bases between. This CDR3 contains 11 residues. The germline V gene encodes CDR1 MNHNS and CDR2 SASEGT.

This clonotype has a count of ten or more. The V and J genes are TRBV30 and TRBJ2-3, with a possible D match to TRBD1 (6 bases). Germline V gene data show CDR1 as GTSNPN and CDR2 as SVGIG (reference sequence). The CDR3 is 12 amino acids. Trimming took off 0 bases at V and 10 bases at J, with 11 bases between the two ends. CDR3 loop: CAWSVRGHAQYF. The CDR3 bases are TGTGCCTGGAGTGTAAGGGGACATGCGCAGTATTTT.

Comment on this clonotype: A read error may be the cause here, since a much bigger clone is one base away. The CDR3 end shows no conserved phenylalanine or tryptophan, and so a read error is likely. J is TRBJ2-7 and V is TRBV7-8; the D is unclear. CDR1 is SGHVS and CDR2 is FQNEAQ in the germline V gene. The ends were cut back, 1 base at V and 4 bases at J, with 2 bases in the middle. The CDR3 has 11 residues. The CDR3 DNA follows: TGTGCCAGCAGCTTAGTATACGAGCAGTACCTC. Its translation is CASSLVYEQYL.

The CDR3 here is CSATTGESNTIYF. The DNA of the CDR3 is TGCAGTGCTACGACAGGGGAGTCGAACACCATATATTTT. The chain couples TRBV20-1 to TRBJ1-3, with 8 positions matching TRBD1. The CDR3 spans 13 residues. V lost 4 bases, J lost 7 bases, and 6 bases stayed unmatched. CDR1 DFQATT and CDR2 SNEGSKA come from the germline V gene (reference sequence).

The J gene is TRBJ2-3, the V gene TRBV7-9; 11 positions agree with TRBD1. The CDR3 totals 15 residues. CDR1 and CDR2 (germline): SEHNR, FQNEAQ (reference sequence). With 5 bases clipped from V and 3 bases from J, the junction kept 4 bases outside the gene matches. The CDR3 region has the DNA TGTGCCAGCAGCCGCGGACAGGGGGCAACAGATACGCAGTATTTT. It specifies CASSRGQGATDTQYF.

V gene TRBV7-8 combines with J gene TRBJ2-1; 9 bases are shared with TRBD2. CDR3 length equals 16 residues. The germline V gene encodes CDR1 SGHVS and CDR2 FQNEAQ. V shed 4 bases and J 5 bases; nucleotides not matched to a gene: 9. The CDR3 DNA follows: TGTGCCAGCAGCTGGAGTCGACTAGCGGTTGACAATGAGCAGTTCTTC. This sequence encodes CASSWSRLAVDNEQFF.

The chain uses TRBV20-1 and TRBJ1-2, with a weak D call TRBD1 (6 bases). V lost 3 bases to trimming and J lost 7 bases, with 12 bases between them. Germline V gives CDR1 DFQATT, CDR2 SNEGSKA (reference sequence). The CDR3 spans 12 residues. In DNA, the CDR3 is TGCAGTGCTAGGCAGGGGCGGAGTGGCTACACCTTC. Translated, it gives CSARQGRSGYTF.